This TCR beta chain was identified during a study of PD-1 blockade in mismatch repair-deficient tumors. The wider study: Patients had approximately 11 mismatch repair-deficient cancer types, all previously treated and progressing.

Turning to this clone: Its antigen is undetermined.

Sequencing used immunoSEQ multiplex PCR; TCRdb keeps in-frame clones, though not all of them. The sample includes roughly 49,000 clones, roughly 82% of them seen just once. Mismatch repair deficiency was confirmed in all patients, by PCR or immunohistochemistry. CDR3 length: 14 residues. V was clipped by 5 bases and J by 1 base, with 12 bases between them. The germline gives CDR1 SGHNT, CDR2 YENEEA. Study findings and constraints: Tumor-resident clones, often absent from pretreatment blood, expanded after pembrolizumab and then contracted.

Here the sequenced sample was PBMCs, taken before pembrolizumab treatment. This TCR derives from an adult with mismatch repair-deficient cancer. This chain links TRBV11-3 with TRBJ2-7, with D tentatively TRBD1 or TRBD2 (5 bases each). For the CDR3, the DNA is TGTGCCAGCAGCCCCCGGGACGGATCCTACGAGCAGTACTTC. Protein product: CASSPRDGSYEQYF.